The 18 T cell receptor beta chains listed next were all sequenced from one sample in a study of T cells after yellow fever vaccination. TCRdb reprocessed the 5' RACE reads via MiXCR and lists one record per CDR3 protein. This table holds hundreds of thousands of distinct CDR3 sequences, roughly 7.5% found once. Here the sequenced sample was PBMCs, taken approximately 47 days after the first yellow fever vaccination. Every receptor here comes from a man younger than 35 who received the YFV17D yellow fever vaccine.

The chain carries TRBV7-9 and TRBJ1-2; D is unresolved. Trimming removed 5 bases from V and 4 bases from J, with 11 bases in between. CDR3 length equals 13 residues. Germline CDR1 is SEHNR and CDR2 is FQNEAQ (reference sequence). In DNA form, the CDR3 reads TGTGCCAGCAGCGCCGGAGGGAGCTATGGCTACACCTTC. Protein: CASSAGGSYGYTF.

V usage is TRBV6-1 and J usage is TRBJ1-6; perhaps TRBD1 as D (6 bases). The V gene lost 10 bases and the J gene lost 5 bases, with 18 bases spanning the gap. Germline values: CDR1 MNHNS, CDR2 SASEGT. The CDR3 covers 15 residues. In nucleotides, the CDR3 is TGTGCCACCCGTGGGGGCTGGCGGAATAATTCACCCCTCCACTTT. Amino acids: CATRGGWRNNSPLHF.

This clonotype was observed a handful of times. The V call is TRBV5-8, the J call TRBJ2-7; D ambiguous. This CDR3 is 13 amino acids long. From germline, CDR1 is SGHTS and CDR2 YDEGEE. V was clipped by 0 bases and J by 3 bases, with 7 bases between them. The CDR3 sequence is CASSLGLGYEQYF. In DNA form, the CDR3 reads TGTGCCAGCAGCTTGGGATTGGGCTACGAGCAGTACTTC.

This clonotype turned up a few times. The gene calls are TRBV6-4 and TRBJ2-1, with D possibly matching TRBD2 (6 bases). CDR1 is MRHNA, CDR2 SNTAGT, per germline. The CDR3 runs to 19 residues. The ends were cut back, 5 bases at V and 0 bases at J, with 23 bases in the middle. The CDR3 loop is CASSPPGEQGVISYNEQFF. CDR3 DNA: TGTGCCAGCAGTCCCCCGGGGGAGCAGGGTGTGATCTCCTACAATGAGCAGTTCTTC.

This clonotype has more than one count but fewer than ten. This chain links TRBV15 with TRBJ2-3; the D gene is possibly TRBD1 (6 bases). CDR3 size: 16 residues. Germline V CDR1 and CDR2: LNHNV, YYDKDF (reference sequence). V was clipped by 0 bases and J by 2 bases, with 12 bases between them. DNA of the CDR3: TGTGCCACCAGCAGAGATACCGGACAGAACACAGATACGCAGTATTTT. The encoded protein is CATSRDTGQNTDTQYF.

This clonotype showed up just a few times. The chain joins TRBV20-1 to TRBJ1-1; D gene ambiguous. The germline gives CDR1 DFQATT, CDR2 SNEGSKA (reference sequence). V dropped 6 bases and J dropped 0 bases, with 11 bases sitting between them. CDR3 length: 13 amino acids. CDR3 sequence: CSATAGLNTEAFF. Written as DNA, the CDR3 is TGCAGTGCCACGGCGGGGTTGAACACTGAAGCTTTCTTT.

This clonotype was detected only a few times. The chain combines TRBV5-1 with TRBJ2-7; TRBD1 agrees at 7 bases. This CDR3 region has 16 residues. Germline-derived CDR1 and CDR2 are SGHRS and YFSETQ. The ends lost 0 bases at V and 0 bases at J; junction bases unmatched: 6. The chain's CDR3 is CASSLGRRDSSYEQYF. DNA for the CDR3: TGCGCCAGCAGCTTGGGCCGTAGGGACAGCTCCTACGAGCAGTACTTC.

In its sample, this clonotype was seen a few times. The genes are TRBV5-1 and TRBJ2-3; possible D gene TRBD2, 5 bases. Deletions cut 5 bases from V and 3 bases from J, with 13 bases between. The length of the CDR3 is 14 residues. Looked up from germline, CDR1 is SGHRS and CDR2 is YFSETQ. The CDR3 coding sequence is TGCGCCAGCAGGAGGGTATTTGGTACAGATACGCAGTATTTT. Translated: CASRRVFGTDTQYF.

This clonotype appeared a few times. DNA of the CDR3: TGTGCCAGCAGCGCCCCGGGGGAAACGGGCTATGGCTACACCTTC. Amino acid sequence: CASSAPGETGYGYTF. V gene TRBV7-2 combines with J gene TRBJ1-2; D might be TRBD1 (5 bases). Per the germline V gene, CDR1 is SGHTA and CDR2 is FQGNSA. This CDR3 spans 15 amino acids. Trimming pared 5 bases from V and 4 bases from J, leaving 17 bases between. Combining the CDR3 with reference TRBV7-2 and TRBJ1-2 gives the whole variable domain GAGVSQSPSNKVTEKGKDVELRCDPISGHTALYWYRQSLGQGLEFLIYFQGNSAPDKSGLPSDRFSAERTGGSVSTLTIQRTQQEDSAVYLCASSAPGETGYGYTFGSGTRLTVV.

This clonotype was counted only a few times. The chain combines TRBV2 with TRBJ2-7; D gene uncertain. The CDR3 runs 11 residues. Trimming removed 4 bases from V and 12 bases from J, with 13 bases in between. The germline V gene encodes CDR1 SNHLY and CDR2 FYNNEI. The CDR3 region has the DNA TGTGCCAGCAGTGGGCTGATTACCGCGTACGTC. It is translated as CASSGLITAYV.

This clonotype was seen a handful of times. This chain uses TRBV2 with TRBJ2-6; TRBD1 agrees at 9 bases. The V gene's germline CDR1 is SNHLY and CDR2 FYNNEI. The CDR3 contains 19 residues. Trimming cost V 8 bases and J 0 bases; bases outside gene matches: 14. The CDR3 DNA follows: TGTGCCAGCGGAAGCACAGGGGGCCCTTTTTACTCTGGGGCCAACGTCCTGACTTTC. Residues: CASGSTGGPFYSGANVLTF.

Many counts were recorded for this clonotype. The CDR3 region is CASSRRGRPSYEQYF. As DNA, the CDR3 is TGTGCCAGCAGCCGCAGGGGCCGACCCTCCTACGAGCAGTACTTC. The V and J genes are TRBV7-3 and TRBJ2-7, with TRBD1 as a possible D gene (6 bases). This CDR3 has 15 residues. With 5 bases removed from V and 0 bases from J, the gap between germline ends came to 14 bases. Looked up from germline, CDR1 is SGHTA and CDR2 is FQGTGA.

Concerning this clonotype: No DNA is shown, since the ends of the CDR3 on it are uncertain; the CDR3 is the one TCRdb lists. J is TRBJ1-5 and V is TRBV5-6; the table's D gene call, TRBD1, was not cross checked with the DNA. Germline V gives CDR1 SGHDT, CDR2 YYEEEE. The CDR3 is 16 amino acids long, termini counted. The CDR3 spells CASSLVGQGNNQPQRF.

This clonotype has ten or more counts. This sequence joins TRBV4-3 and TRBJ2-1; weak D call: TRBD2 (5 bases). With 0 bases removed from V and 5 bases from J, the gap between germline ends came to 8 bases. CDR3 length: 14 amino acids. Germline loops: CDR1 LGHNA, CDR2 YSLEER. The DNA for the CDR3 is TGCGCCAGCAGCCAAGATATCGGGGACAATGAGCAGTTCTTC. It specifies CASSQDIGDNEQFF.

This clonotype turned up a few times. The gene calls are TRBV5-1 and TRBJ2-1, with 10 nucleotides matching TRBD2. This CDR3 is 15 amino acids long. Trimming at V came to 3 bases and at J to 9 bases, leaving 9 bases not matched to a gene. CDR1 SGHRS and CDR2 YFSETQ come from the germline V gene. CDR3 coding DNA: TGCGCCAGCAGCTGGAGCGGGGGGGCTGGGGTTGAGCAGTTCTTC. As protein: CASSWSGGAGVEQFF.

This clonotype was seen a few times. In DNA, the CDR3 is TGTGCTAGAGGCGAAGACTCCGGTGGAAATGAAAAACTGTTTTTT. As protein: CARGEDSGGNEKLFF. J is TRBJ1-4 and V is TRBV7-9; D unresolved. The CDR3 is made up of 15 amino acids. Germline V gives CDR1 SEHNR, CDR2 FQNEAQ (reference sequence). The whole variable domain, filled in from reference TRBV7-9 and TRBJ1-4, reads DTGVSQNPRHKITKRGQNVTFRCDPISEHNRLYWYRQTLGQGPEFLTYFQNEAQLEKSRLLSDRFSAERPKGSFSTLEIQRTEQGDSAMYLCARGEDSGGNEKLFFGSGTQLSVL.

This clonotype was counted only a few times. V and J are TRBV30 and TRBJ2-5, with 10 nucleotides matching TRBD2. Germline-derived CDR1 and CDR2 are GTSNPN and SVGIG (reference sequence). The CDR3 consists of 13 residues. Losses at the gene ends were 2 bases for V and 11 bases for J; bases not matched to a gene: 8. CDR3 loop: CAWSTASGGRQYF. The CDR3 nucleotides read TGTGCCTGGAGTACCGCTAGCGGGGGCCGTCAGTACTTC. The full variable domain, with the rest looked up from reference TRBV30 and TRBJ2-5, is SQTIHQWPATLVQPVGSPLSLECTVEGTSNPNLYWYRQAAGRGLQLLFYSVGIGQISSEVPQNLSASRPQDRQFILSSKKLLLSDSGFYLCAWSTASGGRQYFGPGTRLLVL.

This clonotype came up a few times. This chain connects TRBV28 to TRBJ2-6, with D unresolved. This CDR3 has 16 amino acids. Trimming stripped 5 bases from V and 1 base from J, with 12 bases between. The germline V gene encodes CDR1 MDHEN and CDR2 SYDVKM. The CDR3 DNA reads as TGTGCCAGCAGTGGCCCGCCCGGGTCTGGGGCCAACGTCCTGACTTTC. This gives the protein CASSGPPGSGANVLTF.